This record covers a single TCR beta chain. This specimen belongs to a study of CD8 T cells in Susac syndrome. RNA amounts of roughly 0.45 to 1 ug underwent reverse transcription with random hexamers. Multiplex immunoSEQ PCR targeted 54 Vbeta and 13 Jbeta TCR beta segments. TCRdb reprocessed the immunoSEQ multiplex PCR reads with MiXCR, giving one entry per CDR3 protein. The table shows 150,000 to 200,000 distinct CDR3 sequences, with about 94% occurring only once. Sequencing of TCR beta was undertaken in CD8+ and CD4+ T cells derived from blood. The multiple sclerosis control group consisted of treatment-naive patients whose relapsing-remitting disease, which was either stable or active, fulfilled revised McDonald criteria. The authors negatively isolated CD8+ and CD4+ T cells and FACS-enriched TEMRA cells. This receptor was taken from a human donor with multiple sclerosis. Sample: CD4+ T cells from PBMCs.

This CDR3 reads CSARTGHWNTEAFF. The CDR3 nucleotides are TGCAGTGCTAGGACGGGACACTGGAACACTGAAGCTTTCTTT. The chain combines TRBV20-1 with TRBJ1-1; possible D gene TRBD1, 6 bases. CDR3 length: 14 amino acids. Germline V gene lookup returns CDR1 DFQATT and CDR2 SNEGSKA (reference sequence). Between the trimmed V and J ends, which lost 3 bases and 1 base, there was a span of 12 bases.